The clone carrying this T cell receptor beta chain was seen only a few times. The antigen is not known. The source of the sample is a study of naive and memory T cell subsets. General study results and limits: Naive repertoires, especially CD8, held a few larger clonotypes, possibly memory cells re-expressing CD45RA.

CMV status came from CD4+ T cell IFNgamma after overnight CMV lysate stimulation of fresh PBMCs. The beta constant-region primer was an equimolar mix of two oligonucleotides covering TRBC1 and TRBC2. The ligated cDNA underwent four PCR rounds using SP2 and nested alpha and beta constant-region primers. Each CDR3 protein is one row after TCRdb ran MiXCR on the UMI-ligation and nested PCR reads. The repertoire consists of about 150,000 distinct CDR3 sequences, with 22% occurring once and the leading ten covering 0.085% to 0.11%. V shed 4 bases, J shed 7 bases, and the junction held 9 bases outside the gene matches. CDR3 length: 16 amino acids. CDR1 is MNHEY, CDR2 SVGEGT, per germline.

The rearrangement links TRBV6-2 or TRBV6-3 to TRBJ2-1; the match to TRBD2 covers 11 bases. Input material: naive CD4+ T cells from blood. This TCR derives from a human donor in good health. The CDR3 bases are TGTGCCAGCAGTTCGCATAGCGGGAGGGGCTCAAATGAGCAGTTCTTC. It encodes CASSSHSGRGSNEQFF.